Listed here are 10 T cell receptor beta chains from one sample, sequenced in a study of CD8 T cells in ankylosing spondylitis. Study-wide results and caveats: What appeared characteristic of ankylosing spondylitis blood was a TCR beta motif of several highly homologous variants.

Their antigen targets remain unknown. Using its own MiXCR run on the 5' RACE reads, TCRdb lists one record per CDR3 protein. Among some 840,000 distinct CDR3 sequences listed, around 11% were seen once. The sample comprised blood, either unsorted or a sorted T cell fraction (not recorded which). These receptors all come from a male donor with ankylosing spondylitis.

Details on this clonotype: One end of the junction fails to match germline, which may point to a read error. The chain recombines TRBV5-1 with TRBJ1-1; D possibly corresponds to TRBD1 (6 bases). The CDR3 contains 14 residues. CDR1 is SGHRS and CDR2 is YFSETQ in the germline V gene. The DNA for the CDR3 is TGCGCCAGCAGCCCGGACAGATTGAACACTGAAGCTCTCTTT. Protein sequence: CASSPDRLNTEALF.

This clonotype showed up just once. CDR3 residues: CASSERAQETQYF. The CDR3 DNA reads as TGTGCCAGCAGTGAAAGGGCCCAAGAGACCCAGTACTTC. The V call is TRBV12-3 or TRBV12-4, the J call TRBJ2-5; D uncertain. Trimming removed 5 bases at V and 1 base at J, with 8 bases between. This CDR3 region has 13 residues.

The genes are TRBV30 and TRBJ1-2; D gene uncertain. This CDR3 comprises 12 residues. Germline CDR1 reads GTSNPN; CDR2 reads SVGIG (reference sequence). Trimming took 0 bases from V and 4 from J, leaving 6 bases between them. The CDR3 sequence is CAWSVWPYGYTF. The CDR3 DNA is TGTGCCTGGAGTGTATGGCCCTATGGCTACACCTTC.

The chain carries TRBV5-1 and TRBJ2-7, with 7 bases aligning to TRBD1. The CDR3 has 16 amino acids. J lost 0 bases, V lost 0 bases, and 6 bases had no gene match. CDR1 is SGHRS and CDR2 is YFSETQ in the germline V gene. The chain's CDR3 is CASSLAGQRPSYEQYF. DNA for the CDR3: TGCGCCAGCAGCTTGGCGGGACAGCGACCCTCCTACGAGCAGTACTTC.

V and J are TRBV20-1 and TRBJ2-5; D may be TRBD1 (5 bases). The CDR3 loop spans 14 amino acids. The ends were cut back, 6 bases at V and 2 bases at J, with 16 bases in the middle. Per germline, CDR1 DFQATT and CDR2 SNEGSKA (reference sequence). CDR3 amino acids: CSAPPAGPQETQYF. The CDR3 DNA reads as TGCAGTGCCCCCCCCGCAGGGCCACAAGAGACCCAGTACTTC.

This clonotype has ten or more counts. The rearrangement joins TRBV10-3 to TRBJ1-4, with TRBD1 matching 11 bases. The CDR3 consists of 13 residues. With V trimmed by 7 bases and J by 8 bases, 3 bases remained unmatched. Germline-derived CDR1 and CDR2 are ENHRY and SYGVKD. The CDR3, as DNA: TGTGCCATCACCAGGGACAGGGGGGAAAAACTGTTTTTT. Translation gives CAITRDRGEKLFF.

The table lists this clonotype with many counts. This chain connects TRBV2 to TRBJ2-6; D uncertain. Germline values: CDR1 SNHLY, CDR2 FYNNEI. V gave up 8 bases and J gave up 1 base, with 9 bases separating them. CDR3 length: 14 amino acids. The CDR3 reads CASLDRSGANVLTF. The CDR3 coding sequence is TGTGCCAGCCTAGACCGGTCTGGGGCCAACGTCCTGACTTTC. Combining the CDR3 with reference TRBV2 and TRBJ2-6 gives the whole variable domain EPEVTQTPSHQVTQMGQEVILRCVPISNHLYFYWYRQILGQKVEFLVSFYNNEISEKSEIFDDQFSVERPDGSNFTLKIRSTKLEDSAMYFCASLDRSGANVLTFGAGSRLTVL.

The chain recombines TRBV7-2 with TRBJ2-2; 7 bases are a match to TRBD1. The CDR3 consists of 15 residues. After removal of 6 bases from V and 1 base from J, the junction contained 5 bases not matched to a gene. Germline V gene sequence: CDR1 SGHTA, CDR2 FQGNSA. CDR3 amino acids: CASRMDRMNTGELFF. The CDR3 DNA reads as TGTGCCAGCAGGATGGACAGGATGAACACCGGGGAGCTGTTTTTT.

The chain joins TRBV18 to TRBJ2-3; 10 nucleotides align to TRBD2. The ends lost 4 bases at V and 4 bases at J; junction bases unmatched: 8. This CDR3 has 16 residues. The V gene's germline CDR1 is KGHSH and CDR2 LQKENI. The CDR3 DNA reads TGTGCCAGCTCACTACGGAGCGGGGGGGCCGCAGATACGCAGTATTTT. It codes for CASSLRSGGAADTQYF.

The chain is built from TRBV20-1 and TRBJ2-7, with TRBD1 matching 8 bases. Trimming took 6 bases from V and 5 from J; bases not matched to a gene: 12. The CDR3 runs 14 residues. Germline CDR1 DFQATT, CDR2 SNEGSKA (reference sequence). CDR3 amino acids: CSAQAGTGADEQYF. The CDR3, as DNA: TGCAGTGCGCAGGCCGGGACAGGTGCGGACGAGCAGTACTTC.